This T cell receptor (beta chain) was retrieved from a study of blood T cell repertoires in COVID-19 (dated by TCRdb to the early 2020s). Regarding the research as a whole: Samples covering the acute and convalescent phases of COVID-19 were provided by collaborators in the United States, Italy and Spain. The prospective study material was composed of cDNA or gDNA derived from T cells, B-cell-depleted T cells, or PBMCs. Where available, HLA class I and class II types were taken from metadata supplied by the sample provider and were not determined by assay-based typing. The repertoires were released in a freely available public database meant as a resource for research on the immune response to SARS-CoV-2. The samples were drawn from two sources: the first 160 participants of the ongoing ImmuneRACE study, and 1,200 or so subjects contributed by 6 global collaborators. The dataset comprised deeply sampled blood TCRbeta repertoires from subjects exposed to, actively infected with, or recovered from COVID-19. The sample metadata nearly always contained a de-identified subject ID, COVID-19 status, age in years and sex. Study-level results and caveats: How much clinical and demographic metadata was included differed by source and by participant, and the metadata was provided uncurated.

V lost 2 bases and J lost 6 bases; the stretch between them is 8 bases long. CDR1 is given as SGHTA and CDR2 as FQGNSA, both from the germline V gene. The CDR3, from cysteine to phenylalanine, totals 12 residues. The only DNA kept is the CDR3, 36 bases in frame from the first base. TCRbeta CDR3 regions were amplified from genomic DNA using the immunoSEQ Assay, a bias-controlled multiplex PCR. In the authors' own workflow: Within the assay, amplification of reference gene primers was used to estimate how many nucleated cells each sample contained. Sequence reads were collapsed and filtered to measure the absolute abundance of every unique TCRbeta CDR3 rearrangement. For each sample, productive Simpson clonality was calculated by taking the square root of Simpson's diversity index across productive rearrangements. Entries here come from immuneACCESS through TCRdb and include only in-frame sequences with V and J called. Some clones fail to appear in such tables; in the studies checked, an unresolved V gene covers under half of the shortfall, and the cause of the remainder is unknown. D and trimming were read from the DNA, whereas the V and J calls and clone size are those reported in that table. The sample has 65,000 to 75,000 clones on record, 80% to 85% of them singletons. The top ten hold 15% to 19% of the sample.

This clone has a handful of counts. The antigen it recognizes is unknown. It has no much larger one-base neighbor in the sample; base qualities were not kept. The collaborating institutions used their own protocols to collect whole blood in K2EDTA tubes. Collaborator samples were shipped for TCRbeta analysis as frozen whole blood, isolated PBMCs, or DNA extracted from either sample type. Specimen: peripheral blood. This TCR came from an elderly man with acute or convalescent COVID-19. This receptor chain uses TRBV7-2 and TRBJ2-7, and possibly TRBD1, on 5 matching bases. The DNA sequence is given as TGTGCCAGCAGCTTACAGGGAACCGAGCAGTACTTC. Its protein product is CASSLQGTEQYF.